Listed here is a single TCR beta chain. Other nucleotide sequences from this sample produce the same CDR3. The data belong to a study of graft-versus-host responses after intestinal transplantation. TCRdb's table, derived via immunoSEQ multiplex PCR, lists solely in-frame clones and lacks some. The sample consists of about 14,000 clones, roughly a third of them appearing once. Co-plated with around 200,000 CFSE-labeled responder cells were around 200,000 irradiated, violet-dye-labeled stimulator cells. Sorting of proliferating CFSE-low CD3+CD4+ and CD3+CD8+ responders took place after the reaction. In germline, CDR1 is SGDLS, CDR2 YYNGEE. The CDR3 has 14 amino acids. V shed 3 bases, J shed 3 bases, and the junction held 1 base outside the gene matches.

The receptor was isolated from a human patient who received an intestinal transplant. This sample comprised alloreactive CD8+ T cells from a mixed lymphocyte reaction culture, obtained before intestinal transplant. Subset denoted: CFSE-low proliferating T cells sorted from roughly six-day pre-transplant mixed lymphocyte reaction (GvH or HvG direction). The chain is built from TRBV9 and TRBJ2-3; 10 bases agree with TRBD2. The DNA for the CDR3 is TGTGCCAGCAGCGATAGCGGGGGGACAGATACGCAGTATTTT. Translating gives CASSDSGGTDTQYF.